This TCR beta chain was documented in a study of graft-versus-host responses after intestinal transplantation. Overall study context: Transplantation in recipients was multivisceral, liver-intestinal, or isolated intestinal.

Trimming pared 6 bases from V and 5 bases from J, leaving 14 bases between. The CDR3 spans 14 residues. Germline V lookup: CDR1 SNHLY, CDR2 FYNNEI. Concerning this clone itself: The antigen is unknown.

Assay used: immunoSEQ multiplex PCR; TCRdb lists only in-frame clones, some missing. The table includes 30,000 to 45,000 clones, roughly four fifths detected once. Study results and limitations: Recipient marrow harbored GvH clones, some of which surfaced first in ileum or blood. Levels of circulating GvH clones at their peak were associated with early post-transplant HvG declines.

The rearrangement uses TRBV2 and TRBJ2-1; either TRBD1 or TRBD2 may supply D (5 bases each). The input for sequencing was PBMCs, taken about 1,000 days after transplant. The receptor was isolated from a human patient who received an intestinal transplant, so some T cells may come from the graft donor. CDR3 sequence: CASRPGAGNNEQFF. DNA of the CDR3: TGTGCCAGCAGGCCCGGGGCAGGGAACAATGAGCAGTTCTTC.